In this sample, the clone carrying this T cell receptor beta chain turned up many times. What it recognizes is unknown. V gave up 1 base and J gave up 0 bases; unmatched junction bases: 3. Germline V lookup: CDR1 MNHNY, CDR2 SVGAGI (reference sequence). The CDR3 is 15 residues long. Researchers tagged individual cDNA molecules with unique molecular identifiers. In TCRdb, the 5' RACE reads were re-called with MiXCR into one record per CDR3 protein. This sample yields about 49,000 distinct CDR3 sequences, of which 6.5% are seen a single time; approximately 2.8% belongs to the top ten. The sample comes from a study of early T cells in non-severe SARS-CoV-2 infection. Across the study: Chains from this unsorted whole-blood bulk RNA could not be paired.

Overall study findings and caveats: Missing private and CD4 specificities, VDJdb matching favored anti-spike CD8 responses.

This specimen was whole blood, taken at baseline. The sequence was obtained from an adult who was a healthcare worker with PCR-confirmed SARS-CoV-2 infection or an uninfected control (not recorded which). The chain is built from TRBV6-6 and TRBJ2-7, with 7 bases lining up with TRBD2. The CDR3 DNA reads TGTGCCAGCAGTTACTTCCGGACTAGCTCCTACGAGCAGTACTTC. Amino acid sequence: CASSYFRTSSYEQYF.